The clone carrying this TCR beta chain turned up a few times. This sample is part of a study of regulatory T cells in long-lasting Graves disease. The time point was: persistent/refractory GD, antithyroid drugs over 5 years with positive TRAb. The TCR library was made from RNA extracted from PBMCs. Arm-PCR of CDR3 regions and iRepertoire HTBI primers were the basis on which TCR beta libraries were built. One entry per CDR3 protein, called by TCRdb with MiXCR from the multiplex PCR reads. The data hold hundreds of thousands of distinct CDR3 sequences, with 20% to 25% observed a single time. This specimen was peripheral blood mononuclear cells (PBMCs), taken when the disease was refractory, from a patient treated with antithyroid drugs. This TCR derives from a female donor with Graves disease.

The CDR3 reads CSASDHEQYF. CDR3 DNA: TGCAGTGCTAGTGATCACGAGCAGTACTTC. The genes are TRBV20-1 and TRBJ2-7; D unresolved. Trimming took off 3 bases at V and 5 bases at J, with 5 bases between the two ends. The CDR3 length is 10 residues. The germline CDR1 and CDR2 sequences are DFQATT and SNEGSKA (reference sequence).